This is a list of T cell receptor beta chains from one sample in a study of blood T cell repertoires in COVID-19. The assay was immunoSEQ multiplex PCR, and TCRdb's table has in-frame clones only and misses some. The profile covers over 150,000 clones, with around 90% appearing a single time and more than 2% taken by the ten largest. Material: peripheral blood. The receptors originated from a man aged 50 or older who had recovered from COVID-19. Both conserved end residues are part of each CDR3. A D gene is named only where the DNA matches it firmly. Size tells how often a clone was seen (once, few, many) or the class of an expanded clone, and some rows leave it out.

size: few; J: TRBJ1-4; V: TRBV5-8; length: 14; D: .; CDR3: CASSLLGADEKLFF; DNA: TGTGCCAGCAGCTTGCTGGGGGCTGATGAAAAACTGTTTTTT
size: .; J: TRBJ2-3; V: TRBV9; length: 19; D: TRBD2; CDR3: CASSVGLAGGPVGTDTQYF; DNA: TGTGCCAGCAGCGTAGGGCTAGCGGGAGGGCCGGTCGGCACAGATACGCAGTATTTT
size: .; J: TRBJ1-5; V: TRBV6-5; length: 13; D: .; CDR3: CASGSGGNQPQHF; DNA: TGTGCCAGCGGATCAGGGGGCAATCAGCCCCAGCATTTT
size: .; J: TRBJ1-3; V: TRBV6-1; length: 17; D: TRBD1; CDR3: CASSDYARGLGGNTIYF; DNA: TGTGCCAGCAGTGATTATGCAAGGGGGCTTGGTGGAAACACCATATATTTT
size: once; J: TRBJ2-1; V: TRBV21-1; length: 17; D: .; CDR3: CASSNLSGAKAYNEQFF; DNA: TGTGCCAGCAGCAACCTTAGCGGGGCCAAAGCCTACAATGAGCAGTTCTTC
size: .; J: TRBJ2-3; V: TRBV27; length: 14; D: .; CDR3: CASSLSLSTDTQYF; DNA: TGTGCCAGCAGTTTATCCCTTAGCACAGATACGCAGTATTTT
size: .; J: TRBJ1-6; V: TRBV4-3; length: 15; D: .; CDR3: CASSQTGTYNSPLHF; DNA: TGCGCCAGCAGCCAAACCGGGACTTATAATTCACCCCTCCACTTT
size: .; J: TRBJ1-2; V: TRBV5-6; length: 13; D: .; CDR3: CASSTREERGYTF; DNA: TGTGCCAGCAGCACCAGGGAGGAACGGGGCTACACCTTC
size: .; J: TRBJ1-1; V: TRBV19; length: 14; D: TRBD1; CDR3: CASIRTGGDTEAFF; DNA: TGTGCCAGTATCCGGACAGGGGGGGACACTGAAGCTTTCTTT
size: .; J: TRBJ2-7; V: TRBV7-2; length: 14; D: TRBD1; CDR3: CASSPIPGTGEQYF; DNA: TGTGCCAGCAGCCCAATTCCTGGGACAGGCGAGCAGTACTTC
size: .; J: TRBJ1-2; V: TRBV21-1; length: 19; D: .; CDR3: CASSKKRSGIVPINYGYTF; DNA: TGTGCCAGCAGCAAAAAGAGATCAGGCATAGTGCCCATAAACTATGGCTACACCTTC
size: .; J: TRBJ2-5; V: TRBV3-1/TRBV3-2; length: 15; D: .; CDR3: CASSHARGEQETQYF; DNA: TGTGCCAGCAGCCACGCTCGGGGAGAACAAGAGACCCAGTACTTC